A selection of T cell receptor beta chains follows, all from one sample in a study of blood T cell repertoires in COVID-19. Sequencing used immunoSEQ multiplex PCR; TCRdb keeps in-frame clones, though not all of them. The sample includes 330,000 or so clones, roughly 87% of them seen just once. The sample taken for sequencing was PBMCs or T cells enriched from blood (not recorded which). All receptors come from a woman in her twenties or thirties who had recovered from COVID-19. CDR3s include the opening cysteine and the closing phenylalanine or tryptophan. Each record gives: D gene, J gene, V gene, clone size, CDR3 DNA, CDR3 protein. The D gene is left open where the match is weak. The size field is filled for only some rows; it gives once, few, many or a size class.

d_call: TRBD2
j_call: TRBJ2-1
v_call: TRBV7-8
clone_size: -
cdr3_nt: TGTGCCAGCAGCTCCACCCCGGGACTAGGGAGGAGAGGTAATGAGCAGTTCTTC
cdr3_aa: CASSSTPGLGRRGNEQFF

d_call: -
j_call: TRBJ2-7
v_call: TRBV3-1/TRBV3-2
clone_size: -
cdr3_nt: TGTGCCAGCAGCCTTAGTCTGCAGGCGTTCTCCTACGAGCAGTACTTC
cdr3_aa: CASSLSLQAFSYEQYF

d_call: TRBD1
j_call: TRBJ1-2
v_call: TRBV5-8
clone_size: -
cdr3_nt: TGTGCCAGCAGCCCCGCCGTTTACAGGGGGGATGGCTACACCTTC
cdr3_aa: CASSPAVYRGDGYTF

d_call: TRBD1
j_call: TRBJ2-2
v_call: TRBV11-3
clone_size: few
cdr3_nt: TGTGCCAGCAGCCCCGGGACAGCTAACGCCGGGGAGCTGTTTTTT
cdr3_aa: CASSPGTANAGELFF

d_call: -
j_call: TRBJ2-5
v_call: TRBV19
clone_size: -
cdr3_nt: TGTGCCAGTAGTATAGGGACTCATAATACAAGAGAGACCCAGTACTTC
cdr3_aa: CASSIGTHNTRETQYF

d_call: TRBD1
j_call: TRBJ1-2
v_call: TRBV7-9
clone_size: -
cdr3_nt: TGTGCCAGCAGCTTAGAGGTGGCCAGGGGGCATGGCTACACCTTC
cdr3_aa: CASSLEVARGHGYTF

d_call: TRBD1
j_call: TRBJ1-5
v_call: TRBV12-3/TRBV12-4
clone_size: -
cdr3_nt: TGTGCCAGCAGTTTAGCAGACAGGGCCCAGCATTTT
cdr3_aa: CASSLADRAQHF

d_call: TRBD1
j_call: TRBJ1-1
v_call: TRBV7-6
clone_size: -
cdr3_nt: TGTGCCAGCAGACCAGGACAGGGGAACACTGAAGCTTTCTTT
cdr3_aa: CASRPGQGNTEAFF

d_call: -
j_call: TRBJ1-2
v_call: TRBV6-5
clone_size: -
cdr3_nt: TGTGCCAGCAGCGATACCCCGCCAGGGAACTATGGCTACACCTTC
cdr3_aa: CASSDTPPGNYGYTF

d_call: -
j_call: TRBJ1-2
v_call: TRBV6-5
clone_size: -
cdr3_nt: TGTGCCAGCAGTTACTCGAAGGCAGGGGATCGCTACACCTTC
cdr3_aa: CASSYSKAGDRYTF

d_call: TRBD1
j_call: TRBJ1-1
v_call: TRBV15
clone_size: -
cdr3_nt: TGTGCCACCAGCCCCCAGAGGACAGGGAACACTGAAGCTTTCTTT
cdr3_aa: CATSPQRTGNTEAFF

d_call: TRBD2
j_call: TRBJ2-1
v_call: TRBV30
clone_size: -
cdr3_nt: TGTGCCTGGGAACTCGGGGGGAGCGGCAATGAGCAGTTCTTC
cdr3_aa: CAWELGGSGNEQFF

d_call: -
j_call: TRBJ1-1
v_call: TRBV24-1
clone_size: -
cdr3_nt: TGTGCCACCAGTGAGAGGGACATGAACACTGAAGCTTTCTTT
cdr3_aa: CATSERDMNTEAFF

d_call: -
j_call: TRBJ2-1
v_call: TRBV5-1
clone_size: -
cdr3_nt: TGCGCCAGCAGCTTTCGGGACTATGAGCAGTTCTTC
cdr3_aa: CASSFRDYEQFF

d_call: TRBD2
j_call: TRBJ2-1
v_call: TRBV11-2
clone_size: -
cdr3_nt: TGTGCCAGCAGCTTAGCGGGACTAGCGGGAGAAGCCTCCTACAATGAGCAGTTCTTC
cdr3_aa: CASSLAGLAGEASYNEQFF

d_call: -
j_call: TRBJ1-2
v_call: TRBV4-1
clone_size: -
cdr3_nt: TGCGCCAGCAGCCAACAAGACTTATATGGCTACACCTTC
cdr3_aa: CASSQQDLYGYTF

d_call: TRBD2
j_call: TRBJ2-1
v_call: TRBV27
clone_size: -
cdr3_nt: TGTGCCAGCAGTTCCAGCGGGAGGCCGGTACATGAGCAGTTCTTC
cdr3_aa: CASSSSGRPVHEQFF

d_call: TRBD1
j_call: TRBJ2-7
v_call: TRBV19
clone_size: -
cdr3_nt: TGTGCCAGTACCCTCGGACAGGGTAGCGAGCAGTACTTC
cdr3_aa: CASTLGQGSEQYF

d_call: -
j_call: TRBJ1-1
v_call: TRBV11-1
clone_size: -
cdr3_nt: TGTGCCAGCGGACACTCAGATGTTAGGACTGAAGCTTTCTTT
cdr3_aa: CASGHSDVRTEAFF

d_call: TRBD1
j_call: TRBJ2-5
v_call: TRBV19
clone_size: -
cdr3_nt: TGTGCCAGTAGTATGCGACAGGGGGCAGAGACCCAGTACTTC
cdr3_aa: CASSMRQGAETQYF

d_call: -
j_call: TRBJ2-1
v_call: TRBV5-8
clone_size: once
cdr3_nt: TGTGCCAGCAGCTCCCGACTAGTCTACAATGAGCAGTTCTTC
cdr3_aa: CASSSRLVYNEQFF

d_call: -
j_call: TRBJ1-5
v_call: TRBV23-1
clone_size: -
cdr3_nt: TGCGCCAGCAGTCAATTAGGCAGGATAGTCAATCAGCCCCAGCATTTT
cdr3_aa: CASSQLGRIVNQPQHF

d_call: -
j_call: TRBJ1-5
v_call: TRBV2
clone_size: -
cdr3_nt: TGTGCCAGTTCCCAGGGAATTCAGCCCCAGCATTTT
cdr3_aa: CASSQGIQPQHF

d_call: TRBD2
j_call: TRBJ2-3
v_call: TRBV3-1/TRBV3-2
clone_size: -
cdr3_nt: TGTGCCAGCAGCCCCTTAGCGGGAAGCGCAGATACGCAGTATTTT
cdr3_aa: CASSPLAGSADTQYF

d_call: TRBD2
j_call: TRBJ2-7
v_call: TRBV6-5
clone_size: -
cdr3_nt: TGTGCCAGCAGTTACTCTGGGACTAGCGGGAGTTACGAGCAGTACTTC
cdr3_aa: CASSYSGTSGSYEQYF

d_call: TRBD2
j_call: TRBJ2-7
v_call: TRBV9
clone_size: few
cdr3_nt: TGTGCCAGCAGCGTAGAGAGCGGGAGGGCCTACGAGCAGTACTTC
cdr3_aa: CASSVESGRAYEQYF

d_call: -
j_call: TRBJ1-2
v_call: TRBV28
clone_size: -
cdr3_nt: TGTGCCAGCAGTTTATCGGCACAAGGAGCCTATGGCTACACCTTC
cdr3_aa: CASSLSAQGAYGYTF

d_call: -
j_call: TRBJ1-1
v_call: TRBV6-5
clone_size: -
cdr3_nt: TGTGCCAGCAGACGGGGAACTGAAGCTTTCTTT
cdr3_aa: CASRRGTEAFF

d_call: -
j_call: TRBJ2-7
v_call: TRBV3-1/TRBV3-2
clone_size: -
cdr3_nt: TGTGCCAGCAGCCAAGCGGAGGGGAGCTCCTACGAGCAGTACTTC
cdr3_aa: CASSQAEGSSYEQYF

d_call: -
j_call: TRBJ1-3
v_call: TRBV12-3/TRBV12-4
clone_size: -
cdr3_nt: TGTGCCAGCAGGACACAGGGTTGGAACACCATATATTTT
cdr3_aa: CASRTQGWNTIYF

d_call: -
j_call: TRBJ2-4
v_call: TRBV29-1
clone_size: -
cdr3_nt: TGCAGCGCAAAATACAGGGAAAACATTCAGTACTTC
cdr3_aa: CSAKYRENIQYF

d_call: TRBD2
j_call: TRBJ2-3
v_call: TRBV4-1
clone_size: -
cdr3_nt: TGCGCCAGCAGCCAAGAGAGGGCTAGCGGGAGTTCGACAGATACGCAGTATTTT
cdr3_aa: CASSQERASGSSTDTQYF

d_call: TRBD1
j_call: TRBJ2-7
v_call: TRBV23-1
clone_size: -
cdr3_nt: TGCGCCAGCAGTCAAAAGGCTTGGCAGGGGGCTTCCTACGAGCAGTACTTC
cdr3_aa: CASSQKAWQGASYEQYF

d_call: TRBD1
j_call: TRBJ1-6
v_call: TRBV2
clone_size: once
cdr3_nt: TGTGCCAGCAGTGAACAGGGGGCACGTTCACCCCTCCACTTT
cdr3_aa: CASSEQGARSPLHF

d_call: -
j_call: TRBJ1-3
v_call: TRBV7-9
clone_size: -
cdr3_nt: TGTGCCAGCAGTAGAGGAGGCGGGTCTGGAAACACCATATATTTT
cdr3_aa: CASSRGGGSGNTIYF

d_call: -
j_call: TRBJ1-5
v_call: TRBV18
clone_size: few
cdr3_nt: TGTGCCAGCTCACCGCACAGCTCCAATCAGCCCCAGCATTTT
cdr3_aa: CASSPHSSNQPQHF

d_call: TRBD1
j_call: TRBJ1-2
v_call: TRBV4-1
clone_size: -
cdr3_nt: TGCGCCAGCAGCCAAGGACAGGGAGTTGTAGATTACTATGGCTACACCTTC
cdr3_aa: CASSQGQGVVDYYGYTF

d_call: -
j_call: TRBJ1-1
v_call: TRBV27
clone_size: -
cdr3_nt: TGTGCCAGCAGTATGCGGCCGGGAGGGAACACTGAAGCTTTCTTT
cdr3_aa: CASSMRPGGNTEAFF

d_call: -
j_call: TRBJ2-7
v_call: TRBV3-1/TRBV3-2
clone_size: -
cdr3_nt: TGTGCCAGCAGCCACGGGACATTATACGAGCAGTACTTC
cdr3_aa: CASSHGTLYEQYF

d_call: -
j_call: TRBJ1-2
v_call: TRBV28
clone_size: -
cdr3_nt: TGTGCCAGCACCGTGGACAACAACTATGGCTACACCTTC
cdr3_aa: CASTVDNNYGYTF

d_call: -
j_call: TRBJ2-2
v_call: TRBV24-1
clone_size: -
cdr3_nt: TGTGCCACCAGTGATTCGATAGTCAGGACCGGGGAGCTGTTTTTT
cdr3_aa: CATSDSIVRTGELFF

d_call: TRBD2
j_call: TRBJ2-1
v_call: TRBV2
clone_size: -
cdr3_nt: TGTGCCAGCAGGTCTAGCGGGGGTATATGGGAGCAGTTCTTC
cdr3_aa: CASRSSGGIWEQFF

d_call: TRBD1
j_call: TRBJ1-1
v_call: TRBV5-1
clone_size: -
cdr3_nt: TGCGCCAGCAGCTTGGCAGGGGGCATTAGTAACACTGAAGCTTTCTTT
cdr3_aa: CASSLAGGISNTEAFF

d_call: TRBD2
j_call: TRBJ2-5
v_call: TRBV6-5
clone_size: -
cdr3_nt: TGTGCCAGCAGTACCCAGCGGGAGCCTCTAGAGACCCAGTACTTC
cdr3_aa: CASSTQREPLETQYF

d_call: -
j_call: TRBJ1-5
v_call: TRBV9
clone_size: -
cdr3_nt: TGTGCCAGCAGCGAGGGACAAGGGAGCAATCAGCCCCAGCATTTT
cdr3_aa: CASSEGQGSNQPQHF

d_call: TRBD1
j_call: TRBJ1-1
v_call: TRBV5-1
clone_size: -
cdr3_nt: TGCGCCAGCAGCCCCGGACAGGGGGAGGCTTTCTTT
cdr3_aa: CASSPGQGEAFF

d_call: -
j_call: TRBJ1-2
v_call: TRBV4-2
clone_size: -
cdr3_nt: TGTGCCAGCAGCCACAGTAACTATGGCTACACCTTC
cdr3_aa: CASSHSNYGYTF

d_call: -
j_call: TRBJ2-7
v_call: TRBV5-1
clone_size: -
cdr3_nt: TGCGCCAGCAGCTTGGCCTCGGTGCTGAGCTCCTACGAGCAGTACTTC
cdr3_aa: CASSLASVLSSYEQYF

d_call: -
j_call: TRBJ1-1
v_call: TRBV19
clone_size: -
cdr3_nt: TGTGCCAGTAGTATAGGCGGAGCGCGGGCGAACACTGAAGCTTTCTTT
cdr3_aa: CASSIGGARANTEAFF

d_call: TRBD1
j_call: TRBJ1-2
v_call: TRBV12-3/TRBV12-4
clone_size: -
cdr3_nt: TGTGCCAGCAGTGGGGAGGACAGGCTACCTTACACCTTC
cdr3_aa: CASSGEDRLPYTF

d_call: TRBD1
j_call: TRBJ1-1
v_call: TRBV19
clone_size: -
cdr3_nt: TGTGCCAGTAGCCGACAGGGGTCAAACACTGAAGCTTTCTTT
cdr3_aa: CASSRQGSNTEAFF

d_call: -
j_call: TRBJ1-2
v_call: TRBV9
clone_size: -
cdr3_nt: TGTGCCAGCAGCGTAGAGGAAGGGGCCACCTATGGCTACACCTTC
cdr3_aa: CASSVEEGATYGYTF

d_call: TRBD1
j_call: TRBJ1-1
v_call: TRBV5-4
clone_size: -
cdr3_nt: TGTGCCAGCAGCTGGGGGACAGAAGTAGAGAACACTGAAGCTTTCTTT
cdr3_aa: CASSWGTEVENTEAFF

d_call: -
j_call: TRBJ1-1
v_call: TRBV6-9
clone_size: -
cdr3_nt: TGTGCCAGCAGTTACAACAGGTTTGACACTGAAGCTTTCTTT
cdr3_aa: CASSYNRFDTEAFF

d_call: -
j_call: TRBJ2-7
v_call: TRBV19
clone_size: -
cdr3_nt: TGTGCCAGTAGTCTTCGACATGGTGGTGGCTACGAGCAGTACTTC
cdr3_aa: CASSLRHGGGYEQYF